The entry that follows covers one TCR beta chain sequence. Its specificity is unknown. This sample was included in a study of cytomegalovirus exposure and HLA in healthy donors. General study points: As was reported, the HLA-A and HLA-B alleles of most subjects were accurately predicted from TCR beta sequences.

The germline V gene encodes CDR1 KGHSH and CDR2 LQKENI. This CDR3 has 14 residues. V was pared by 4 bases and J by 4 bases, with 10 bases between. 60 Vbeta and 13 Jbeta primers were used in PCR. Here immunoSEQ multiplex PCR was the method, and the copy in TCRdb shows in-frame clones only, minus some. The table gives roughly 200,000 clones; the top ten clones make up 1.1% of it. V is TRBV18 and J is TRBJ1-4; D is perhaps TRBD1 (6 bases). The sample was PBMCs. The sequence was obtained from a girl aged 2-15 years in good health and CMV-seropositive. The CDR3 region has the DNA TGTGCCAGCTCACGCGACAGGATTAATGAAAAACTGTTTTTT. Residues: CASSRDRINEKLFF.